The next 25 T cell receptor beta chains were all read from a single sample in a study of PD-L1 blockade in urothelial cancer. Using immunoSEQ multiplex PCR, the repertoire was profiled, and TCRdb retains in-frame clones only, with some absent. The sample shows roughly 48,000 clones, 84% of them seen only once. This material consisted of PBMCs, taken around atezolizumab (anti-PD-L1) treatment. These receptors all come from a man in his forties with urothelial cancer.

V and J are TRBV5-4 and TRBJ1-2; D remains ambiguous. The CDR3 is made up of 14 amino acids. Germline CDR1 is SGHNT and CDR2 is YYREEE (reference sequence). V was shortened by 4 bases and J by 8 bases, with 18 bases between the two germline ends. The CDR3 sequence is CASSIGIGEAGYTF. In DNA form, the CDR3 reads TGTGCCAGCAGCATAGGAATCGGCGAGGCCGGCTACACCTTC.

The rearrangement joins TRBV27 to TRBJ2-5; 9 bases align to TRBD1. Germline V gene lookup returns CDR1 MNHEY and CDR2 SMNVEV (reference sequence). The CDR3 has 18 residues. V shed 8 bases and J 1 base; nucleotides not matched to a gene: 17. The CDR3, as DNA: TGTGCCAGCCCTCGAGGACAGGGGCCTTCGGGAGGCCAAGAGACCCAGTACTTC. Amino acids: CASPRGQGPSGGQETQYF.

The table lists this clone with a few counts. The chain employs TRBV7-8 and TRBJ2-1; TRBD2 aligns across 10 bases. The CDR3 has 14 residues. The V gene end was trimmed by 2 bases and the J gene end by 15 bases; junction bases not matched to a gene: 10. CDR1 and CDR2 from the germline V gene are SGHVS and FQNEAQ. The CDR3: CASSLNPSGSSPFF. The CDR3 DNA reads as TGTGCCAGCAGCTTAAACCCTAGCGGGAGTTCCCCGTTCTTC.

CDR3 protein: CASSPGGRETQYF. The CDR3 DNA follows: TGTGCCTCCAGCCCAGGGGGGAGAGAGACCCAGTACTTC. The rearrangement joins TRBV19 to TRBJ2-5, with D possibly matching TRBD1 (7 bases). Germline V gene data show CDR1 as LNHDA and CDR2 as SQIVND (reference sequence). The V end lost 11 bases, the J end lost 4 bases, and 17 bases lay between the germline ends. The CDR3 has 13 amino acids.

The chain joins TRBV7-8 to TRBJ2-2; possible D gene TRBD1, 5 bases. V was clipped by 1 base and J by 1 base, with 10 bases between them. In germline, CDR1 is SGHVS, CDR2 FQNEAQ. CDR3 length: 16 amino acids. The CDR3 bases are TGTGCCAGCAGCTTAGTGGCAGGGATGAACACCGGGGAGCTGTTTTTT. It encodes CASSLVAGMNTGELFF.

The rearrangement uses TRBV7-6 and TRBJ2-7, with 10 bases that match TRBD2. The germline gives CDR1 SGHVS, CDR2 FNYEAQ. The CDR3 is made up of 15 amino acids. V was clipped by 3 bases and J by 0 bases; unmatched bases: 2. The CDR3 loop is CASSLGTSDSYEQYF. The DNA of the CDR3 is TGTGCCAGCAGCTTGGGGACTAGCGACTCCTACGAGCAGTACTTC.

The CDR3 is CASSYRAMETQYF. As DNA, the CDR3 is TGTGCCAGCAGCTACAGGGCCATGGAGACCCAGTACTTC. The chain uses TRBV5-4 and TRBJ2-5; D possibly corresponds to TRBD1 (6 bases). V lost 3 bases, J lost 5 bases, and 11 bases lay in between. The CDR3 sequence is 13 residues long. The germline V gene has CDR1 SGHNT and CDR2 YYREEE (reference sequence).

The CDR3 DNA reads TGTGCCAGTAGTATACTCCCTCCAGGGCCTAAAGGAACCGGGGAGCTGTTTTTT. Translation: CASSILPPGPKGTGELFF. The chain combines TRBV19 with TRBJ2-2; D might be TRBD1 (5 bases). The V and J ends lost 2 bases and 5 bases respectively, with 21 bases between them. Germline lookup yields CDR1 LNHDA and CDR2 SQIVND (reference sequence). This CDR3 region has 18 residues.

This chain links TRBV28 with TRBJ2-1; 9 bases agree with TRBD2. CDR1 is MDHEN and CDR2 is SYDVKM in the germline V gene. The length of the CDR3 is 17 residues. J lost 6 bases, V lost 3 bases, and 12 bases had no gene match. CDR3 DNA: TGTGCCAGCAGTTTGGTTCCCTTTAGCGGGAGCGGCAATGAGCAGTTCTTC. Translation gives CASSLVPFSGSGNEQFF.

The chain combines TRBV20-1 with TRBJ1-4, with unresolved D. V shed 1 base and J shed 15 bases, with 12 bases lying between them. Looked up from germline, CDR1 is DFQATT and CDR2 is SNEGSKA (reference sequence). This CDR3 region has 11 residues. The CDR3 here is CSARAPSGVFF. Here the CDR3 DNA reads TGCAGTGCTAGAGCTCCCTCGGGTGTGTTTTTT.

This clone has only a few counts. The chain uses TRBV5-1 and TRBJ2-2; possibly TRBD1 for D (5 bases). With 4 bases removed from V and 4 bases from J, the gap between germline ends came to 20 bases. Looked up from germline, CDR1 is SGHRS and CDR2 is YFSETQ. The CDR3 has 17 residues. CDR3 nucleotides: TGCGCCAGCAGCCGTACAGCTTTGCAGGGAACCACCGGGGAGCTGTTTTTT. It yields the protein CASSRTALQGTTGELFF.

J is TRBJ2-7 and V is TRBV19; TRBD1 might be the D (5 bases). From germline, CDR1 is LNHDA and CDR2 SQIVND (reference sequence). With 5 bases removed from V and 1 base from J, the gap between germline ends came to 9 bases. The CDR3 length is 13 residues. The CDR3 sequence is CASSPQVSYEQYF. CDR3 sequence (DNA): TGTGCCAGTAGTCCACAGGTATCCTACGAGCAGTACTTC.

The chain recombines TRBV4-1 with TRBJ2-3, with D maybe TRBD2 (5 bases). This CDR3 contains 13 residues. Per the germline V gene, CDR1 is MGHRA and CDR2 is YSYEKL. V lost 0 bases, J lost 4 bases, and 5 bases lay in between. The CDR3 spells CASSQEEADTQYF. The CDR3 DNA reads TGCGCCAGCAGCCAAGAGGAGGCAGATACGCAGTATTTT.

The chain is built from TRBV9 and TRBJ1-3, with unresolved D. V gave up 4 bases and J gave up 5 bases, with 10 bases separating them. The CDR3 runs 13 residues. The V gene's germline CDR1 is SGDLS and CDR2 YYNGEE. The CDR3 reads CASSPTPRNTIYF. In DNA form, the CDR3 reads TGTGCCAGCAGCCCCACACCCAGAAACACCATATATTTT.

The chain combines TRBV7-6 with TRBJ2-3; 10 nucleotides match TRBD1. With V trimmed by 5 bases and J by 1 base, 3 bases remained unmatched. CDR3 length equals 15 residues. Germline CDR1 is SGHVS and CDR2 is FNYEAQ. CDR3 protein: CASSPGQGGTDTQYF. The CDR3 coding sequence is TGTGCCAGCAGCCCCGGACAGGGGGGCACAGATACGCAGTATTTT.

This clone is a singleton in its sample. The chain is built from TRBV13 and TRBJ1-1; TRBD1 matches 7 bases. The CDR3 is 12 residues long. The trim removed 8 bases at V and 5 bases at J, leaving 5 bases unmatched. From germline, CDR1 is PRHDT and CDR2 FYEKMQ (reference sequence). The CDR3 here is CASENRGTEAFF. CDR3 coding DNA: TGTGCCAGCGAAAACAGGGGAACTGAAGCTTTCTTT.

The chain combines TRBV7-2 with TRBJ1-4; 8 bases line up with TRBD1. Germline V lookup: CDR1 SGHTA, CDR2 FQGNSA. V was clipped by 3 bases and J by 8 bases; unmatched bases: 5. The CDR3 consists of 14 residues. CDR3 loop: CASSFQGAGEKLFF. The CDR3 DNA follows: TGTGCCAGCAGCTTTCAGGGGGCAGGGGAAAAACTGTTTTTT.

V is TRBV27 and J is TRBJ2-3; 11 positions agree with TRBD1. Germline V gene lookup returns CDR1 MNHEY and CDR2 SMNVEV (reference sequence). The V segment lost 5 bases and the J segment 5 bases; nucleotides outside the gene matches: 15. CDR3 length: 18 amino acids. In DNA, the CDR3 is TGTGCCAGCAGTCTAAGACTTACCGGGACAGGGGGGGAAGATACGCAGTATTTT. It codes for CASSLRLTGTGGEDTQYF.

The chain is built from TRBV19 and TRBJ1-2; 9 nucleotides agree with TRBD1. Germline V gene sequence: CDR1 LNHDA, CDR2 SQIVND (reference sequence). Trimming took 6 bases from V and 4 from J; bases not matched to a gene: 9. The CDR3 runs to 15 residues. DNA of the CDR3: TGTGCCAGTAGAGACCGGACAGGGGTTGGCTATGGCTACACCTTC. Protein product: CASRDRTGVGYGYTF. Filled out from reference TRBV19 and TRBJ1-2, the complete variable domain reads DGGITQSPKYLFRKEGQNVTLSCEQNLNHDAMYWYRQDPGQGLRLIYYSQIVNDFQKGDIAEGYSVSREKKESFPLTVTSAQKNPTAFYLCASRDRTGVGYGYTFGSGTRLTVV.

The CDR3 nucleotides are TGTGCTTCAGGGGGGAGAGAGACCCAGTACTTC. Translating it yields CASGGRETQYF. J is TRBJ2-5 and V is TRBV2; weak D call: TRBD1 (7 bases). The CDR3 spans 11 residues. From germline, CDR1 is SNHLY and CDR2 FYNNEI.

This chain connects TRBV7-3 to TRBJ2-7; 8 nucleotides match TRBD1. Germline-derived CDR1 and CDR2 are SGHTA and FQGTGA. The CDR3 has 14 residues. With V trimmed by 5 bases and J by 3 bases, 6 bases remained unmatched. The CDR3 sequence is CASSLPTGGYEQYF. In DNA form, the CDR3 reads TGTGCCAGCAGCCTCCCTACAGGGGGCTACGAGCAGTACTTC. The full variable domain, completed using reference TRBV7-3 and TRBJ2-7, is GAGVSQTPSNKVTEKGKYVELRCDPISGHTALYWYRQSLGQGPEFLIYFQGTGAADDSGLPNDRFFAVRPEGSVSTLKIQRTERGDSAVYLCASSLPTGGYEQYFGPGTRLTVT.

The genes are TRBV6-6 and TRBJ2-1, with D possibly TRBD2 on 6 matching bases. Between the trimmed V and J ends, which lost 7 bases and 6 bases, there was a span of 22 bases. There are 16 residues in the CDR3. Germline CDR1 reads MNHNY; CDR2 reads SVGAGI (reference sequence). CDR3 sequence: CASNLVGGGKGNEQFF. The CDR3 coding sequence is TGTGCCAGCAATCTAGTTGGGGGAGGTAAGGGCAATGAGCAGTTCTTC.

The chain couples TRBV7-2 to TRBJ2-1, with 8 bases matching TRBD2. The CDR3 is 12 amino acids. Trimming removed 4 bases from V and 10 bases from J; junction bases left unmatched: 3. Germline V gene lookup returns CDR1 SGHTA and CDR2 FQGNSA. The CDR3 DNA follows: TGTGCCAGCAGCTCCAGACTAGCGGAGCAGTTCTTC. The encoded protein is CASSSRLAEQFF.

The chain links TRBV5-1 to TRBJ1-1, with D perhaps TRBD1 (6 bases). CDR3 length: 14 amino acids. The germline V gene has CDR1 SGHRS and CDR2 YFSETQ. V lost 0 bases to trimming and J lost 1 base, with 7 bases between them. The CDR3 DNA reads TGCGCCAGCAGCTTGGAAGGGGGGAACACTGAAGCTTTCTTT. It translates to CASSLEGGNTEAFF.

The rearrangement uses TRBV28 and TRBJ2-7, with TRBD2 identical over 8 bases. This CDR3 is built from 16 residues. Germline V gives CDR1 MDHEN, CDR2 SYDVKM. The junction had 9 bases not matched to a gene; V was cut back by 5 bases and J by 0 bases. The CDR3 here is CASSPQISGTSYEQYF. CDR3 coding DNA: TGTGCCAGCAGTCCTCAAATTAGCGGGACCTCCTACGAGCAGTACTTC.